This T cell receptor (beta chain) came from a study of T cell changes during pregnancy in multiple sclerosis. TCRdb's table, derived via immunoSEQ multiplex PCR, lists solely in-frame clones and lacks some. The data show roughly 35,000 clones, approximately 90% seen once. Germline V gives CDR1 SGHVS, CDR2 FNYEAQ. The CDR3 has 17 residues. V lost 5 bases to trimming and J lost 0 bases; unmatched junction nucleotides: 7. The starting material was CD8+ T cells from peripheral blood mononuclear cells, obtained before pregnancy. The source is a female donor with multiple sclerosis, enrolled in a pregnancy study. This sequence joins TRBV7-6 and TRBJ2-2; 9 bases are shared with TRBD1. CDR3 protein: CASSHRDRDPNTGELFF. CDR3 bases: TGTGCCAGCAGCCACCGGGACAGGGATCCGAACACCGGGGAGCTGTTTTTT.